These 19 T cell receptor beta chains were sequenced from one sample in a study of blood T cell repertoires in COVID-19. This table comes from immunoSEQ multiplex PCR, and its TCRdb copy is limited to in-frame clones, with some not included. Seen here are 70,000 or so clones, about 70% observed once, and the top ten hold approximately 34%. Sequencing was performed on peripheral blood. Receptors originate from a woman in her 70s with acute or convalescent COVID-19.

The CDR3 reads CASSLRGGSTDTQYF. CDR3 bases: TGTGCCAGCAGTTTACGTGGCGGTAGCACAGATACGCAGTATTTT. The genes are TRBV28 and TRBJ2-3; D is undetermined. V was cut by 2 bases and J by 0 bases, with 9 bases left in between. This CDR3 comprises 15 residues. Germline V CDR1 and CDR2: MDHEN, SYDVKM.

The gene calls are TRBV28 and TRBJ1-5; maybe TRBD1 (6 bases). CDR3 length equals 14 residues. CDR1 is MDHEN and CDR2 is SYDVKM in the germline V gene. V gave up 6 bases and J gave up 7 bases, with 16 bases separating them. In DNA form, the CDR3 reads TGTGCCAGCAGCCTCCTCGGGGGGCAGCAGCCCCAGCATTTT. Its protein product is CASSLLGGQQPQHF.

V gene TRBV5-1 combines with J gene TRBJ1-1; maybe TRBD1 (5 bases). The CDR3 runs 15 residues. Germline values: CDR1 SGHRS, CDR2 YFSETQ. Trimming took 4 bases from V and 4 from J, leaving 17 bases between them. For the CDR3, the DNA is TGCGCCAGCAGCAAAGAGGGGAGGGTGGGCACTGAAGCTTTCTTT. Its protein product is CASSKEGRVGTEAFF.

The rearrangement joins TRBV27 to TRBJ2-4; 9 positions match TRBD2. The CDR3 consists of 17 residues. Germline trimming cut 4 bases from V and 2 bases from J; bases unmatched to any gene: 9. CDR1 is MNHEY, CDR2 SMNVEV, per germline (reference sequence). The CDR3 region has the DNA TGTGCCAGCAGTTCTTCAGCGGGAGGCCGGTCCAAAAACATTCAGTACTTC. It encodes CASSSSAGGRSKNIQYF.

V usage is TRBV7-2 and J usage is TRBJ1-1, with D unclear. CDR3 length: 13 residues. Germline V CDR1 and CDR2: SGHTA, FQGNSA. Trimming left V 6 bases short and J 5 bases short, with 13 bases between. CDR3 coding DNA: TGTGCCAGCAGTTCCACGACTGGGACTGAAGCTTTCTTT. This gives the protein CASSSTTGTEAFF.

The V call is TRBV13, the J call TRBJ1-3, with D perhaps TRBD1 (5 bases). Trimming removed 7 bases from V and 1 base from J, with 8 bases in between. Germline CDR1 reads PRHDT; CDR2 reads FYEKMQ (reference sequence). This CDR3 contains 13 residues. CDR3 protein: CASTRGSGNTIYF. The DNA for the CDR3 is TGTGCCAGCACTCGGGGGTCTGGAAACACCATATATTTT.

The CDR3 region is CASSYQGTTTYEQYF. The CDR3 bases are TGTGCCAGCAGCTACCAGGGGACTACTACCTACGAGCAGTACTTC. This chain joins TRBV11-2 and TRBJ2-7, with D maybe TRBD2 (7 bases). The V and J ends lost 4 bases and 2 bases respectively, with 15 bases between them. There are 15 residues in the CDR3. CDR1 and CDR2 from the germline V gene are SGHAT and FQNNGV.

V is TRBV6-5 and J is TRBJ2-5, with D possibly being TRBD2 (6 bases). The CDR3 totals 14 residues. In germline, CDR1 is MNHEY, CDR2 SVGAGI. V shed 7 bases and J shed 5 bases, with 17 bases lying between them. CDR3 protein: CASTYGGTMETQYF. In nucleotides, the CDR3 is TGTGCCAGCACATATGGGGGGACCATGGAGACCCAGTACTTC.

This rearrangement joins TRBV9 to TRBJ1-3, with TRBD1 matching over 9 bases. The germline V gene has CDR1 SGDLS and CDR2 YYNGEE. The CDR3 loop spans 16 amino acids. The junction had 8 bases not matched to a gene; V was cut back by 3 bases and J by 4 bases. The CDR3 nucleotides are TGTGCCAGCAGCGCCTCCGGGACAGGGCTCGGAAACACCATATATTTT. It translates to CASSASGTGLGNTIYF.

The V and J genes are TRBV19 and TRBJ2-5, with TRBD1 as a possible D gene (6 bases). The CDR3 covers 15 residues. CDR1 and CDR2 from the germline V gene are LNHDA and SQIVND (reference sequence). V was clipped by 1 base and J by 7 bases, with 16 bases between them. CDR3 sequence: CASSIAPTPQGTQYF. The DNA of the CDR3 is TGTGCCAGTAGTATAGCCCCGACACCACAGGGGACCCAGTACTTC.

This chain connects TRBV4-3 to TRBJ2-3; 8 nucleotides align to TRBD2. This CDR3 has 18 residues. V was pared by 4 bases and J by 0 bases, with 12 bases of the junction left unmatched. Germline loops: CDR1 LGHNA, CDR2 YSLEER. CDR3 in amino acids: CASSPRRGGYSSTDTQYF. CDR3 sequence (DNA): TGCGCCAGCAGCCCCCGTCGGGGGGGCTACTCTAGCACAGATACGCAGTATTTT.

The chain carries TRBV12-3 or TRBV12-4 and TRBJ1-2; TRBD1 aligns across 7 bases. V was pared by 5 bases and J by 4 bases, with 1 base of the junction left unmatched. The CDR3 is 12 residues long. In DNA, the CDR3 is TGTGCCAGCAGTCCAGGGGGCTATGGCTACACCTTC. This codes for CASSPGGYGYTF.

The V and J genes are TRBV7-8 and TRBJ1-2; maybe TRBD1 (5 bases). Germline CDR1 and CDR2: SGHVS and FQNEAQ. V was pared by 1 base and J by 1 base, with 13 bases between. This CDR3 region has 16 residues. The CDR3 reads CASSLEAGRFNYGYTF. As DNA, the CDR3 is TGTGCCAGCAGCTTAGAAGCAGGGCGATTTAACTATGGCTACACCTTC.

The chain uses TRBV7-9 and TRBJ2-6; D may be TRBD2 (5 bases). The germline V gene has CDR1 SEHNR and CDR2 FQNEAQ (reference sequence). Trimming cost V 5 bases and J 4 bases, with 21 bases left between them. The CDR3 spans 18 residues. CDR3 in amino acids: CASSPRPGVVSGANVLTF. CDR3 coding DNA: TGTGCCAGCAGCCCACGACCCGGGGTGGTGTCCGGGGCCAACGTCCTGACTTTC. Full variable domain (rest looked up from reference TRBV7-9 and TRBJ2-6): DTGVSQNPRHKITKRGQNVTFRCDPISEHNRLYWYRQTLGQGPEFLTYFQNEAQLEKSRLLSDRFSAERPKGSFSTLEIQRTEQGDSAMYLCASSPRPGVVSGANVLTFGAGSRLTVL.

This clone was seen just once. The J gene is TRBJ1-6, the V gene TRBV10-2; 7 nucleotides line up with TRBD1. V was clipped by 5 bases and J by 6 bases; unmatched bases: 4. The CDR3 runs to 14 residues. Germline-derived CDR1 and CDR2 are WSHSY and SAAADI. This CDR3 reads CASSPGQPNSPLHF. For the CDR3, the DNA is TGCGCCAGCAGTCCGGGACAGCCTAATTCACCCCTCCACTTT.

This clone has a handful of counts. The chain has TRBV6-5 and TRBJ1-2; maybe TRBD1 (6 bases). V was clipped by 4 bases and J by 8 bases, with 14 bases between them. CDR1 and CDR2 (germline): MNHEY, SVGAGI. The CDR3 spans 13 residues. The CDR3 sequence: CASSSRTVAGYTF. The CDR3 bases are TGTGCCAGCAGTTCACGGACAGTCGCCGGCTACACCTTC.

In this sample, this clone turned up a few times. V gene TRBV23-1 combines with J gene TRBJ1-6; D might be TRBD1 (5 bases). TRBV23-1 is given ORF status, its function remaining uncertain. This CDR3 is built from 18 residues. Trimming took 2 bases from V and 7 from J, leaving 21 bases between them. The CDR3 loop is CASSQPPGGEASNSPLHF. In DNA form, the CDR3 reads TGCGCCAGCAGTCAACCCCCCGGGGGGGAAGCCTCCAATTCACCCCTCCACTTT.

CDR3 loop: CASSQDSGGETQYF. DNA of the CDR3: TGTGCCAGCAGCCAAGATTCAGGTGGGGAGACCCAGTACTTC. This rearrangement joins TRBV4-2 to TRBJ2-5, with D uncertain. Germline loops: CDR1 LGHNA, CDR2 YNFKEQ. The CDR3 length is 14 residues. Trimming took 0 bases from V and 5 from J, leaving 10 bases between them.

The chain recombines TRBV5-4 with TRBJ1-3; D uncertain. V was shortened by 0 bases and J by 0 bases, with 4 bases between the two germline ends. This CDR3 has 14 amino acids. Germline CDR1 reads SGHNT; CDR2 reads YYREEE (reference sequence). This chain's CDR3 is CASSLDSSGNTIYF. DNA of the CDR3: TGTGCCAGCAGCTTGGATAGCTCTGGAAACACCATATATTTT.